The 21 T cell receptor beta chains given below trace back to one sample, sequenced in a study of T-cell memory formation after mild COVID-19. MiXCR was run by TCRdb on the 5' RACE reads, yielding one entry per CDR3 protein. The table lists 150,000 to 200,000 distinct CDR3 sequences, approximately 15% of them singletons, with 11% to 15% in the top ten. The sample taken for sequencing was PBMCs or a T cell subset sorted from them (not recorded which). Receptors were obtained from an adult woman who had mild COVID-19 (a few samples of this study predate the infection). Cell type and time point are not known.

This clonotype was picked up a small number of times. The genes are TRBV7-9 and TRBJ1-1; 9 nucleotides align to TRBD1. J lost 7 bases, V lost 3 bases, and 3 bases had no gene match. There are 13 residues in the CDR3. Germline V gene lookup returns CDR1 SEHNR and CDR2 FQNEAQ (reference sequence). The CDR3 loop is CASSLGTGFEAFF. Written as DNA, the CDR3 is TGTGCCAGCAGCTTGGGGACAGGGTTTGAAGCTTTCTTT.

This clonotype was counted once. Germline and junction disagree at one end, which may indicate a read error. The CDR3 loop reads CAGSGAGLYEQYF. For the CDR3, the DNA is TGCGCCGGCAGTGGAGCGGGATTATACGAGCAGTACTTC. The chain joins TRBV5-1 to TRBJ2-7; 7 bases match TRBD2. Germline V gene sequence: CDR1 SGHRS, CDR2 YFSETQ. The CDR3 extends over 13 amino acids.

In this sample, this clonotype turned up a few times. This rearrangement joins TRBV19 to TRBJ1-1; weak D call: TRBD1 (6 bases). The CDR3 is 13 amino acids. Per the germline V gene, CDR1 is LNHDA and CDR2 is SQIVND (reference sequence). Trimming pared 3 bases from V and 3 bases from J, leaving 8 bases between. CDR3 DNA sequence: TGTGCCAGTAGTATGGGGGGCTACACTGAAGCTTTCTTT. Its translation is CASSMGGYTEAFF.

The chain carries TRBV7-6 and TRBJ2-1; no firm D call. This CDR3 has 13 amino acids. Trimming left V 0 bases short and J 8 bases short, with 8 bases between. The V gene's germline CDR1 is SGHVS and CDR2 FNYEAQ. CDR3 sequence: CASSLAGYDEQFF. The CDR3 DNA reads TGTGCCAGCAGCTTAGCCGGTTATGATGAGCAGTTCTTC.

This clonotype was recorded a few times. The gene calls are TRBV12-3 or TRBV12-4 and TRBJ1-6, with D hard to call. The CDR3 loop spans 15 amino acids. V was clipped by 6 bases and J by 5 bases, with 14 bases between them. The CDR3 DNA sequence: TGTGCCAGCAGACCCAGATGGAACCATAATTCACCCCTCCACTTT. It specifies CASRPRWNHNSPLHF.

The chain carries TRBV21-1 and TRBJ2-5; the DNA was not compared with TRBD2, the D call given in the table. TRBV21-1 is described as a pseudogene. This CDR3 has 18 amino acids. CDR3 in DNA: TGTGCCAGCAGCGGCCGGCGGTGGCTAGCTGTGATATGGCAGACCCAGTACTTC. This encodes CASSGRRWLAVIWQTQYF.

This clonotype has a count of ten or more. The V and J genes are TRBV7-9 and TRBJ2-1; TRBD2 aligns across 14 bases. V lost 5 bases and J lost 7; bases outside the gene matches: 7. Germline V gene sequence: CDR1 SEHNR, CDR2 FQNEAQ (reference sequence). This CDR3 has 16 amino acids. The CDR3 reads CASSLGLAGGRNEQFF. The CDR3 DNA follows: TGTGCCAGCAGCCTCGGACTAGCGGGAGGAAGGAATGAGCAGTTCTTC.

The J gene is TRBJ1-3, the V gene TRBV11-2; 9 bases map to TRBD1. The junction had 2 bases not matched to a gene; V was cut back by 2 bases and J by 3 bases. Germline assignment: CDR1 SGHAT and CDR2 FQNNGV. The CDR3 is 15 residues long. CDR3 in amino acids: CASSLTGGGGNTIYF. The DNA of the CDR3 is TGTGCCAGCAGCTTAACAGGGGGCGGTGGAAACACCATATATTTT.

There are many counts of this clonotype. The DNA for the CDR3 is TGCGCCAGCAGCTTGGTAGGGACAGCGACCTACGAGCAGTACTTC. It is translated as CASSLVGTATYEQYF. The chain joins TRBV5-1 to TRBJ2-7, with 7 nucleotides matching TRBD1. Per the germline V gene, CDR1 is SGHRS and CDR2 is YFSETQ. The V and J ends lost 0 bases and 2 bases, in that order; junction bases with no gene match: 5. This CDR3 has 15 amino acids.

The chain combines TRBV9 with TRBJ2-3, with D possibly TRBD2 on 6 matching bases. The CDR3 sequence is 15 residues long. The ends were cut back, 2 bases at V and 4 bases at J, with 14 bases in the middle. CDR1 is SGDLS, CDR2 YYNGEE, per germline. For the CDR3, the DNA is TGTGCCAGCAGCGTCGGGGGAAACGGTGCAGATACGCAGTATTTT. Protein: CASSVGGNGADTQYF.

This rearrangement joins TRBV20-1 to TRBJ1-4; possibly TRBD1 for D (6 bases). The CDR3 covers 13 residues. Germline V gene sequence: CDR1 DFQATT, CDR2 SNEGSKA (reference sequence). V was cut by 6 bases and J by 8 bases, with 16 bases left in between. CDR3 amino acids: CSAYTGPQEKLFF. CDR3 DNA: TGCAGTGCCTACACAGGGCCTCAGGAAAAACTGTTTTTT.

This clonotype appeared a few times. The gene calls are TRBV27 and TRBJ2-7; 9 bases map to TRBD1. Germline V gene lookup returns CDR1 MNHEY and CDR2 SMNVEV (reference sequence). CDR3 length equals 17 residues. V shed 0 bases, J shed 2 bases, and the junction held 8 bases outside the gene matches. CDR3 residues: CASSLSRQGVGTYEQYF. The CDR3 DNA reads as TGTGCCAGCAGTTTATCGAGACAGGGGGTGGGAACCTACGAGCAGTACTTC.

In this sample, this clonotype turned up a few times. The chain employs TRBV15 and TRBJ2-2; possibly TRBD1 for D (5 bases). From germline, CDR1 is LNHNV and CDR2 YYDKDF (reference sequence). This CDR3 is built from 16 residues. Trimming took 8 bases from V and 6 from J, leaving 22 bases between them. This chain's CDR3 is CATGRYWGGIPGELFF. The CDR3 nucleotides are TGTGCCACCGGCCGTTATTGGGGCGGCATTCCCGGGGAGCTGTTTTTT.

Many counts were recorded for this clonotype. This sequence joins TRBV25-1 and TRBJ2-7, with 7 bases that match TRBD1. After removal of 4 bases from V and 0 bases from J, the junction contained 9 bases not matched to a gene. This CDR3 spans 16 amino acids. Germline CDR1 MGHDK, CDR2 SYGVNS. The chain's CDR3 is CASSAPDRASSYEQYF. The CDR3 bases are TGTGCCAGCAGTGCCCCAGACAGGGCCAGCTCCTACGAGCAGTACTTC.

The chain recombines TRBV21-1 with TRBJ2-7; TRBD1 reflects the table's D call only, with no check against the DNA. TRBV21-1 is a known pseudogene. This CDR3 has 16 residues. The DNA for the CDR3 is TGTGCCAGCAGCATTATCTTTCCGGACAGTCCCTACGAGCAGTACTTC. This sequence encodes CASSIIFPDSPYEQYF.

The chain links TRBV5-5 to TRBJ2-1, with 7 bases fitting TRBD2. With 0 bases clipped from V and 1 base from J, the junction kept 4 bases outside the gene matches. The CDR3 runs 16 residues. The germline V gene encodes CDR1 SGHKS and CDR2 YYEKEE (reference sequence). The CDR3 sequence is CASSLEGGSSYNEQFF. CDR3 sequence (DNA): TGTGCCAGCAGCTTGGAGGGAGGGAGTTCCTACAATGAGCAGTTCTTC.

CDR3 DNA: TGTGCCAGCAGCTTACACTCCCCAGGAGAATACGAGCAGTACTTC. This codes for CASSLHSPGEYEQYF. V and J are TRBV7-3 and TRBJ2-7; D gene ambiguous. Germline lookup yields CDR1 SGHTA and CDR2 FQGTGA. V was pared by 2 bases and J by 4 bases, with 15 bases between. The CDR3 runs to 15 residues.

This clonotype was observed a few times. The chain couples TRBV12-3 or TRBV12-4 to TRBJ2-1; tentatively, D is TRBD1 (5 bases). This CDR3 is built from 16 residues. V was trimmed by 0 bases and J by 4 bases, leaving 13 bases between them. The CDR3 loop reads CASSLAQGSSYNEQFF. Here the CDR3 DNA reads TGTGCCAGCAGTTTAGCGCAGGGTAGCTCATACAATGAGCAGTTCTTC.

The table lists this clonotype with many counts. The J gene is TRBJ1-5, the V gene TRBV7-6; 10 bases align to TRBD1. Germline CDR1 SGHVS, CDR2 FNYEAQ. V lost 6 bases, J lost 4 bases, and 6 bases stayed unmatched. The CDR3 covers 15 residues. CDR3 amino acids: CASSLGQGVNQPQHF. CDR3 in DNA: TGTGCCAGCAGTCTCGGACAGGGGGTTAATCAGCCCCAGCATTTT.

This clonotype has just a few counts. This chain connects TRBV7-8 to TRBJ2-2, with TRBD2 matching over 10 bases. The CDR3 has 16 residues. After removal of 7 bases from V and 2 bases from J, the junction contained 7 bases not matched to a gene. CDR1 and CDR2 (germline): SGHVS, FQNEAQ. CDR3 amino acids: CASTARTSGNTGELFF. CDR3 DNA sequence: TGTGCCAGCACTGCCAGGACTAGCGGTAACACCGGGGAGCTGTTTTTT.

This clonotype was recorded a few times. This chain connects TRBV6-4 to TRBJ2-1; 7 nucleotides match TRBD1. The CDR3 consists of 15 residues. Germline values: CDR1 MRHNA, CDR2 SNTAGT. The V gene end was trimmed by 6 bases and the J gene end by 10 bases; junction bases not matched to a gene: 15. The DNA of the CDR3 is TGTGCCAGCAGCCCTCTCGACAGGGAGTTGGGGGAGCAGTTCTTC. This sequence encodes CASSPLDRELGEQFF.